This T cell receptor beta chain was recovered during a study of cytomegalovirus exposure and HLA in healthy donors. Findings of the study overall: Reported findings show TCR beta sequences accurately forecast HLA-A and HLA-B alleles in most subjects. A later analysis found TCR association rates differed by HLA locus, highest for DRB1 and lowest for HLA-C. Reportedly, fewer N-insertions than the approximately 690-donor mean appeared in an Asian-associated ancestry cluster in a later analysis.

As to this clone: The antigen remains undetermined.

60 Vbeta and 13 Jbeta primers were used in PCR. Sequencing used immunoSEQ multiplex PCR; TCRdb keeps in-frame clones, though not all of them. The table lists over 30,000 clones, around 86% of them singletons. Sequenced: PBMCs. The receptor comes from a woman aged 40 to 50 in good health and CMV-seropositive.

The CDR3 is CASSLGGLMNTEAFF. DNA for the CDR3: TGTGCCAGCAGCTTGGGCGGACTAATGAACACTGAAGCTTTCTTT. V and J are TRBV5-6 and TRBJ1-1; D uncertain. The length of the CDR3 is 15 residues. Germline-derived CDR1 and CDR2 are SGHDT and YYEEEE. The V end was cut by 0 bases, the J end by 0 bases, with 9 bases between.